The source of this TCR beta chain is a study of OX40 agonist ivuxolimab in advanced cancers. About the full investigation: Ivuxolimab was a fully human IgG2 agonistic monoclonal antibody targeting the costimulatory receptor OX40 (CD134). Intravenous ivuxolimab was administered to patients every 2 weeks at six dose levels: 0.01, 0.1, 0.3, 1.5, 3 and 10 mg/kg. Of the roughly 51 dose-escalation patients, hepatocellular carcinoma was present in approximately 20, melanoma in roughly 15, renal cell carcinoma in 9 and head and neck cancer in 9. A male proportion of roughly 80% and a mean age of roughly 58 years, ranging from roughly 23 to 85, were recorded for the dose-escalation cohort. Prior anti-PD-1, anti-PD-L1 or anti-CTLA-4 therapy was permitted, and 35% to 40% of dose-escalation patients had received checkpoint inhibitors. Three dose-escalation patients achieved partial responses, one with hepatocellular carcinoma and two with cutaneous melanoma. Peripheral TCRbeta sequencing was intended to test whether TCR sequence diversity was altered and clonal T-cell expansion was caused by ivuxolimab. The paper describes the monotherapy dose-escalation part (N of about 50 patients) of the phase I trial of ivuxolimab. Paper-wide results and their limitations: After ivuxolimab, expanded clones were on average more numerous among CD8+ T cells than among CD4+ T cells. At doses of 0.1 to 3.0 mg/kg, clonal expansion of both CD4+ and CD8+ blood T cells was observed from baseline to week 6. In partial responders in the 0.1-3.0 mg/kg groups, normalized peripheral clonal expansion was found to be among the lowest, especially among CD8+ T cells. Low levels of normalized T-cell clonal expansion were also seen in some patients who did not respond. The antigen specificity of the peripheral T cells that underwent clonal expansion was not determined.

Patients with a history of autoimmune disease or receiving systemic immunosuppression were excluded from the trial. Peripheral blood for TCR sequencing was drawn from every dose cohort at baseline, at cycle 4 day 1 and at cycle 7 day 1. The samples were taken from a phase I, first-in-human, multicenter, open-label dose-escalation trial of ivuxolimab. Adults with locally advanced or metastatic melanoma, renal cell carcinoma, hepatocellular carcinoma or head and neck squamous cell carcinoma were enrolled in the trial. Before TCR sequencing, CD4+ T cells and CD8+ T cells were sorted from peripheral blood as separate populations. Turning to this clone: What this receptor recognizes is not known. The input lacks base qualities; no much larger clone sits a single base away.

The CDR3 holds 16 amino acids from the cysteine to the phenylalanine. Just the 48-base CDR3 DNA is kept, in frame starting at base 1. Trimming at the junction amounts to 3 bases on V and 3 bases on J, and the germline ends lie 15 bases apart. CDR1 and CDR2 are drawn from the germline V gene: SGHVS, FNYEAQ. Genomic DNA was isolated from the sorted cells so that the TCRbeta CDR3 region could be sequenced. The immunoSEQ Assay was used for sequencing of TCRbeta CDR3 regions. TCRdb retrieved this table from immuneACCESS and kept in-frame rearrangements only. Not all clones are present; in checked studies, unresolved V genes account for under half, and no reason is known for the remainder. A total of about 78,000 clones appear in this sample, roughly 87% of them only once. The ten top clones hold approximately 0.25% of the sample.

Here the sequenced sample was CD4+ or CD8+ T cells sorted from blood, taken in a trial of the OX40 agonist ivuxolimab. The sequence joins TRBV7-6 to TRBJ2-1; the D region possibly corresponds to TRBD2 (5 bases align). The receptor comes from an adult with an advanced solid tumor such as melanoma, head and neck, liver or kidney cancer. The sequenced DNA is TGTGCCAGCAGCTTTCTGACTCAAAGCGGCTACAATGAGCAGTTCTTC. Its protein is CASSFLTQSGYNEQFF.